The text below deals with one T cell receptor beta chain. Original data processing: Amplification from reference gene primers served as the basis for estimated nucleated cell counts. Sequencing used immunoSEQ multiplex PCR; TCRdb keeps in-frame clones, though not all of them. V, J and clone size are those of that table, while D and trimming were read from the DNA. Found here are roughly 400,000 clones, approximately 90% of them singletons; the top ten hold over 0.7%. The data belong to a study of blood T cell repertoires in COVID-19. CDR3 length: 14 amino acids. V shed 4 bases and J shed 8 bases, with 15 bases lying between them. The V gene's germline CDR1 is KGHSH and CDR2 LQKENI. Study members were between roughly 18 and 100 years old and lived in about two dozen US regions. Up to 2 weeks before entering the study, exposed participants had met a COVID-19 case.

This receptor was taken from a woman aged 40 to 49 who had been exposed to COVID-19. The specimen sequenced was PBMCs or T cells enriched from blood (not recorded which). The chain carries TRBV18 and TRBJ2-4, with D possibly TRBD2 on 5 matching bases. DNA for the CDR3: TGTGCCAGCTCACACCCAGTGCGGGCGGACATTCAGTACTTC. Encoded protein: CASSHPVRADIQYF.